The 5 T cell receptor beta chains in this list originate from one sample, sequenced in a study of T-cell memory formation after mild COVID-19. MiXCR was run by TCRdb on the 5' RACE reads, yielding one entry per CDR3 protein. The sample gives a few hundred thousand distinct CDR3 sequences, roughly 15% of which show up once; under 25% is in the top ten. Sequencing was performed on PBMCs or a T cell subset sorted from them (not recorded which). These receptors all come from a young man who had mild COVID-19 (a few samples of this study predate the infection). Cell type and time point are not known.

This chain uses TRBV6-6 with TRBJ2-5; D ambiguous. The CDR3 spans 14 residues. Germline V lookup: CDR1 MNHNY, CDR2 SVGAGI (reference sequence). Trimming shortened V by 0 bases and J by 4 bases, and 9 bases separated the two germline ends. CDR3: CASSYSGRRETQYF. In DNA form, the CDR3 reads TGTGCCAGCAGTTACTCAGGGCGTAGAGAGACCCAGTACTTC.

The V and J genes are TRBV7-9 and TRBJ2-5, with D tentatively TRBD1 or TRBD2 (5 bases each). The CDR3 extends over 12 amino acids. V lost 6 bases to trimming and J lost 7 bases, with 12 bases between them. Looked up from germline, CDR1 is SEHNR and CDR2 is FQNEAQ (reference sequence). The CDR3 DNA reads TGTGCCAGCAGTGGGGACGTCGGGACCCAGTACTTC. Its protein product is CASSGDVGTQYF.

The chain is built from TRBV14 and TRBJ2-1; a weak D match, TRBD2 (6 bases). Per the germline V gene, CDR1 is SGHDN and CDR2 is FVKESK. V was shortened by 3 bases and J by 7 bases, with 13 bases between the two germline ends. The CDR3 is 14 residues long. CDR3 DNA: TGTGCCAGCAGCCAGGGGCGTGGAGGGAATGAGCAGTTCTTC. The encoded protein is CASSQGRGGNEQFF.

In its sample, this clonotype was seen a few times. The chain uses TRBV11-2 and TRBJ2-2, with TRBD2 matching over 7 bases. V gave up 2 bases and J gave up 5 bases; unmatched junction bases: 5. The CDR3 has 15 residues. CDR1 is SGHAT and CDR2 is FQNNGV in the germline V gene. The DNA for the CDR3 is TGTGCCAGCAGCTTAACAGCGGGGTGGACCGGGGAGCTGTTTTTT. It is translated as CASSLTAGWTGELFF.

This clonotype was observed a handful of times. This chain connects TRBV28 to TRBJ2-7; no definite D call. Germline V CDR1 and CDR2: MDHEN, SYDVKM. Trimming took off 6 bases at V and 4 bases at J, with 7 bases between the two ends. The CDR3 runs to 11 residues. CDR3 DNA: TGTGCCAGCAGCACCGAATACGAGCAGTACGTC. Protein product: CASSTEYEQYV.